The T cell receptor beta chain under discussion was sequenced for a study of cytomegalovirus exposure and HLA in healthy donors. Study information: An early release of data contained about 85 million unique TCRs, which came from HLA-typed donors. General study results and limits: A later analysis linked a missense variant in DCLRE1C to the trimming of TCR beta V and J genes. It was 160 or so TCR beta chains that were listed as cytomegalovirus-associated.

The PCR contained 60 Vbeta and 13 Jbeta primers. The assay was immunoSEQ multiplex PCR, and TCRdb's table has in-frame clones only and misses some. The sample carries about 98,000 clones, over 80% recorded once. Unmatched junction bases numbered 7, after V lost 4 bases and J lost 7 bases. The germline gives CDR1 SGHRS, CDR2 YFSETQ. The CDR3 is 16 residues long. On this clone: Its antigen is unknown.

The receptor was derived from a female donor in good health and CMV-seropositive. The V and J genes are TRBV5-1 and TRBJ2-2; 13 bases agree with TRBD2. Sequenced material: PBMCs. In DNA, the CDR3 is TGCGCCAGCAGCCTTGGGACTAGCGGGACGGGCGGGGAGCTGTTTTTT. Amino acid sequence: CASSLGTSGTGGELFF.